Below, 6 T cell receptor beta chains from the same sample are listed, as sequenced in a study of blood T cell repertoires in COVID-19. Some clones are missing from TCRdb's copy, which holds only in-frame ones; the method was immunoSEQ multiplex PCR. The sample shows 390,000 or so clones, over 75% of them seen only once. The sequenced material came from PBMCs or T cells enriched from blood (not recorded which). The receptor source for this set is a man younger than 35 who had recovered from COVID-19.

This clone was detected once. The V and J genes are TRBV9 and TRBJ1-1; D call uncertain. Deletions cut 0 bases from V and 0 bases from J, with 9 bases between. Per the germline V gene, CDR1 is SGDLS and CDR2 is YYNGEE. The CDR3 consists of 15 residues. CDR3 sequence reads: CASSVAPGLNTEAFF. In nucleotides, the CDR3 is TGTGCCAGCAGCGTAGCTCCAGGATTGAACACTGAAGCTTTCTTT.

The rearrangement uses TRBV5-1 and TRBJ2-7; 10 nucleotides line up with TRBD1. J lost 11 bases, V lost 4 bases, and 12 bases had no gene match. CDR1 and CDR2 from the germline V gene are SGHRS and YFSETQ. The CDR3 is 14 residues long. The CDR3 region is CASSPRQGASLKYF. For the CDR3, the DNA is TGCGCCAGCAGCCCAAGACAGGGGGCTTCGCTAAAGTACTTC.

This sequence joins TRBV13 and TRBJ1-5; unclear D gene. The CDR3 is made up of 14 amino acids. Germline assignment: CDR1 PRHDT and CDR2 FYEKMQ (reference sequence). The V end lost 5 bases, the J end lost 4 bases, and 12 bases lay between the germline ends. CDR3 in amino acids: CASSKQPGNQPQHF. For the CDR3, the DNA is TGTGCCAGCAGCAAACAACCCGGGAATCAGCCCCAGCATTTT. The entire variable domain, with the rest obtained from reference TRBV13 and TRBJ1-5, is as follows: AAGVIQSPRHLIKEKRETATLKCYPIPRHDTVYWYQQGPGQDPQFLISFYEKMQSDKGSIPDRFSAQQFSDYHSELNMSSLELGDSALYFCASSKQPGNQPQHFGDGTRLSIL.

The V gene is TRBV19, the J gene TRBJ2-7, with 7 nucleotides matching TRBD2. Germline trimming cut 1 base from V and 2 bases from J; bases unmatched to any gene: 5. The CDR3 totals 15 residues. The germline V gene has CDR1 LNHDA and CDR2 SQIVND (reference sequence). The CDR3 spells CASSIGASGTYEQYF. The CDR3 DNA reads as TGTGCCAGTAGTATAGGGGCTAGCGGAACCTACGAGCAGTACTTC.

The CDR3 loop is CASGLVLGQGANTEAFF. The CDR3 DNA is TGTGCTAGTGGTTTGGTTCTGGGACAGGGGGCGAACACTGAAGCTTTCTTT. V is TRBV12-5 and J is TRBJ1-1; TRBD1 matches at 12 bases. V lost 0 bases and J lost 1; bases outside the gene matches: 3. The CDR3 length is 17 residues. CDR1 is LGHNT and CDR2 is FRNRAP in the germline V gene.

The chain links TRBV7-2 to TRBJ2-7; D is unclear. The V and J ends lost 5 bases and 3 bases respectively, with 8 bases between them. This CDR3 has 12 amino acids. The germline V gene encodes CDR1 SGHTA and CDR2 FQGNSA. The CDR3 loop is CASSDSLYEQYF. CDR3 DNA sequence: TGTGCCAGCAGCGATAGCCTCTACGAGCAGTACTTC.